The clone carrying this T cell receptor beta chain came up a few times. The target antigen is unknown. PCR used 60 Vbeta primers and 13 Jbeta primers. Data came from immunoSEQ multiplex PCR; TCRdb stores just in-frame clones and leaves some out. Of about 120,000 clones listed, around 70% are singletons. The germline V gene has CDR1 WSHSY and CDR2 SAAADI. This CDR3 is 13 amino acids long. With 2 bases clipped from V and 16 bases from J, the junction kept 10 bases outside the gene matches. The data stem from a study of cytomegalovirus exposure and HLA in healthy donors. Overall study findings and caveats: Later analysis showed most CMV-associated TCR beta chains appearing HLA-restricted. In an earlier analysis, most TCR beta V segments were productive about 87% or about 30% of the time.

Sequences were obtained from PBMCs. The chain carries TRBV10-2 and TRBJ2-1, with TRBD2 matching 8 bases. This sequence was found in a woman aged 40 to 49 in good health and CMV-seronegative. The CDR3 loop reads CASSEPAGARRFF. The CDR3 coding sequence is TGCGCCAGCAGTGAGCCAGCGGGGGCCCGTCGCTTCTTC.